The clone carrying this T cell receptor beta chain has only a few counts. Its specificity is not known. TCRdb re-called the reads through MiXCR, storing one row per CDR3 protein. Among 200,000 to 300,000 distinct CDR3 sequences, roughly an eighth were seen once, and the ten largest hold around 8.1%. The sample originates from a study of T cell repertoires in cytomegalovirus infection. Whole-study results and caveats: People with CMV and the relevant HLA were identified by cumulative public TCR beta family frequency.

The CDR3 extends over 14 amino acids. Trimming shortened V by 3 bases and J by 4 bases, and 15 bases separated the two germline ends. Germline lookup yields CDR1 DFQATT and CDR2 SNEGSKA (reference sequence). Sequencing was carried out using PBMCs. This chain connects TRBV20-1 to TRBJ2-5; D remains unclear. The sequence came from a human donor in good health (CMV status not recorded). Some clones in this sample may be carry-over from other donors' samples. CDR3 protein: CSARVVSQSETQYF. CDR3 nucleotides: TGCAGTGCTAGGGTTGTGTCCCAGTCAGAGACCCAGTACTTC.